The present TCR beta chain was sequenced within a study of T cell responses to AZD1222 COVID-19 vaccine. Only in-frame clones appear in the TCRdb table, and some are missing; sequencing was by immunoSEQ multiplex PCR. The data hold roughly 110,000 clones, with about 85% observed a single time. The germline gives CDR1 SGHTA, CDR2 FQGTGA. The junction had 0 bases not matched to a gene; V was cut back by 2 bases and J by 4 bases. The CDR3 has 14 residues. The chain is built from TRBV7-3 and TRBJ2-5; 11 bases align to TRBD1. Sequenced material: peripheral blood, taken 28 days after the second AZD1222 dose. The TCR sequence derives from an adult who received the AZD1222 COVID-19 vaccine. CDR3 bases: TGTGCCAGCAGCTTAGGGACAGGGGGAGAGACCCAGTACTTC. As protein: CASSLGTGGETQYF.